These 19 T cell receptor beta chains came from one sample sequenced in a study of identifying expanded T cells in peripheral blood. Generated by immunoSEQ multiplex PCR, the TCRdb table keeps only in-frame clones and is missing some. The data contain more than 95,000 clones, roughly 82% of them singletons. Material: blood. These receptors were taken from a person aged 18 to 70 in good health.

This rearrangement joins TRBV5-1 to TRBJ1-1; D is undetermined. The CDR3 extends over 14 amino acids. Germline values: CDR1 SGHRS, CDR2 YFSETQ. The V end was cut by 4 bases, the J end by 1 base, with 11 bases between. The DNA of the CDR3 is TGCGCCAGCAGCCTCGTGGGAGAGAACACTGAAGCTTTCTTT. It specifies CASSLVGENTEAFF.

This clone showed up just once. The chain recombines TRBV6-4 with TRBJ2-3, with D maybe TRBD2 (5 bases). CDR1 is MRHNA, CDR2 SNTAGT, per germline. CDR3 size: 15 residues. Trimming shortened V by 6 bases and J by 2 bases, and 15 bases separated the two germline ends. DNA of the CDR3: TGTGCCAGCAGCGAAAATAGGGAGTCCACAGATACGCAGTATTTT. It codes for CASSENRESTDTQYF.

This chain's CDR3 is CASSRDRGAGGAFF. As DNA, the CDR3 is TGCGCCAGCAGCCGGGATCGGGGGGCCGGCGGGGCTTTCTTT. This chain links TRBV5-1 with TRBJ1-1; perhaps TRBD1 as D (6 bases). The CDR3 covers 14 residues. Germline V gives CDR1 SGHRS, CDR2 YFSETQ. V shed 4 bases and J shed 11 bases, with 21 bases lying between them. Variable domain in full (rest from reference TRBV5-1 and TRBJ1-1): KAGVTQTPRYLIKTRGQQVTLSCSPISGHRSVSWYQQTPGQGLQFLFEYFSETQRNKGNFPGRFSGRQFSNSRSEMNVSTLELGDSALYLCASSRDRGAGGAFFGQGTRLTVV.

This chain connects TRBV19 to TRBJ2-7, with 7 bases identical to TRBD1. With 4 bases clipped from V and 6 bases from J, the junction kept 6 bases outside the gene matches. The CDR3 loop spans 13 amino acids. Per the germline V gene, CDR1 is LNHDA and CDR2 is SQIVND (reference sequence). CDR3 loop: CASSTRGRVEQYF. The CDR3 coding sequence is TGTGCCAGTAGTACGAGGGGGCGAGTCGAGCAGTACTTC.

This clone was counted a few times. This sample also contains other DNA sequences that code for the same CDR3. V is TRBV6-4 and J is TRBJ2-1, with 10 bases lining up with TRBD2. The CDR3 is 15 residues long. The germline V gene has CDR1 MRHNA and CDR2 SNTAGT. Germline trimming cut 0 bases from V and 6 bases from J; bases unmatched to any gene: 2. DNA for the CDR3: TGTGCCAGCAGTGACTCAAGCGGGGGGGCCAATGAGCAGTTCTTC. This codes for CASSDSSGGANEQFF.

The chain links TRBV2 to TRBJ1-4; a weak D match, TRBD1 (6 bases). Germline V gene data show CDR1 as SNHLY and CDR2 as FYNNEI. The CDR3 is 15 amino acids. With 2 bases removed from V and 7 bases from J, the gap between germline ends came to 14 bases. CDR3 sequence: CASSEFGGPGEKLFF. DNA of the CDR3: TGTGCCAGCAGTGAATTTGGGGGGCCGGGTGAAAAACTGTTTTTT. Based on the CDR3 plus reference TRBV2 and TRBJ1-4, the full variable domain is EPEVTQTPSHQVTQMGQEVILRCVPISNHLYFYWYRQILGQKVEFLVSFYNNEISEKSEIFDDQFSVERPDGSNFTLKIRSTKLEDSAMYFCASSEFGGPGEKLFFGSGTQLSVL.

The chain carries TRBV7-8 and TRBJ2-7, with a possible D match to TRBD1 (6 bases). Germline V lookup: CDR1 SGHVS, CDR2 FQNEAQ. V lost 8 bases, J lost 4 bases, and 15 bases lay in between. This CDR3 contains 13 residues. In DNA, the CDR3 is TGTGCCAGCCGGACCCCAGGGGATTACGAGCAGTACTTC. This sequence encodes CASRTPGDYEQYF.

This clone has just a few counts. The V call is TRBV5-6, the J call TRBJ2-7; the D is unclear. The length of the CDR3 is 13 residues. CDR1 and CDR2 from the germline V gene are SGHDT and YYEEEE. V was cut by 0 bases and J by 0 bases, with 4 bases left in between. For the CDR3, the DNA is TGTGCCAGCAGCTTGGTTGGCTCCTACGAGCAGTACTTC. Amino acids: CASSLVGSYEQYF. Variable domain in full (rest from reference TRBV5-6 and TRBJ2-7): DAGVTQSPTHLIKTRGQQVTLRCSPKSGHDTVSWYQQALGQGPQFIFQYYEEEERQRGNFPDRFSGHQFPNYSSELNVNALLLGDSALYLCASSLVGSYEQYFGPGTRLTVT.

In nucleotides, the CDR3 is TGTGCCAGCAGGACCAGCTTGGTGTGGGCCGAGCAGTACTTC. This encodes CASRTSLVWAEQYF. The V call is TRBV6-5, the J call TRBJ2-7; D remains ambiguous. The V end lost 6 bases, the J end lost 6 bases, and 18 bases lay between the germline ends. CDR3 length: 14 residues. Germline-derived CDR1 and CDR2 are MNHEY and SVGAGI.

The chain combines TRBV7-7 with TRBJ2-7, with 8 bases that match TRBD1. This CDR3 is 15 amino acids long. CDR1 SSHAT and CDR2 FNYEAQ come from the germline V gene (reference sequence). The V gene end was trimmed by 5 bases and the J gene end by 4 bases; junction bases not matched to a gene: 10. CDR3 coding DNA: TGTGCCAGCAGCCGGGGGCAGGGGGCAGGGTACGAGCAGTACTTC. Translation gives CASSRGQGAGYEQYF.

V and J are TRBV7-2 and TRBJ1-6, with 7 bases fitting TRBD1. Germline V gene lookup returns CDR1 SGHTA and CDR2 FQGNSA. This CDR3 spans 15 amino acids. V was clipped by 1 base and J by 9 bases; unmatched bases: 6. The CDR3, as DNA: TGTGCCAGCAGCTTAGAGGGGGCGCGCAGTTCACCCCTCCACTTT. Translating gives CASSLEGARSSPLHF.

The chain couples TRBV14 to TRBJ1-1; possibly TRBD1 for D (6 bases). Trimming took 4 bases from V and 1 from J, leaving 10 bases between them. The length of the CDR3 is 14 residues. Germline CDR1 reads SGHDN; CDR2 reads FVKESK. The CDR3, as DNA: TGTGCCAGCAGCCCGGGACACCGGAACACTGAAGCTTTCTTT. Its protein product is CASSPGHRNTEAFF.

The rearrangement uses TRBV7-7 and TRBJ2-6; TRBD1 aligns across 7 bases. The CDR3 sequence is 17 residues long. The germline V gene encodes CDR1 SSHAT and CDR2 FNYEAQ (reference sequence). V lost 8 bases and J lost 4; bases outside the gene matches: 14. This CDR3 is CASSPGQLLFGANVLTF. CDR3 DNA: TGTGCCAGCTCACCGGGACAGCTTTTGTTCGGGGCCAACGTCCTGACTTTC.

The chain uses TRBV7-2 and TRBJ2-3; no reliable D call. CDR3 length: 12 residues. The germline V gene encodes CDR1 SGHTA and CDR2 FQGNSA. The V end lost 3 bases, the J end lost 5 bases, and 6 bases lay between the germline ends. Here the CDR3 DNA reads TGTGCCAGCAGCTTCTACGGAGATACGCAGTATTTT. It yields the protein CASSFYGDTQYF.

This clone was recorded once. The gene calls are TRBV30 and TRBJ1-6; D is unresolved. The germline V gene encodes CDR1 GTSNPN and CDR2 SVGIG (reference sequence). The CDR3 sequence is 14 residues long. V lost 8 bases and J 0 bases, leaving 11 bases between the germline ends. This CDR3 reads CAGRGSSYNSPLHF. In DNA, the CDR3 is TGTGCCGGGCGGGGTAGCTCCTATAATTCACCCCTCCACTTT.

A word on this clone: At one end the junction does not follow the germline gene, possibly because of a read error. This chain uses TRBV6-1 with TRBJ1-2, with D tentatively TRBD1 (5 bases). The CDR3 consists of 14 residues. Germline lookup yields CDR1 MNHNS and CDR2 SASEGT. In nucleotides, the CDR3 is TGTGCCAGCAGCGAAGGACCAGGGAGCTATGGCTACACCTTC. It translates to CASSEGPGSYGYTF.

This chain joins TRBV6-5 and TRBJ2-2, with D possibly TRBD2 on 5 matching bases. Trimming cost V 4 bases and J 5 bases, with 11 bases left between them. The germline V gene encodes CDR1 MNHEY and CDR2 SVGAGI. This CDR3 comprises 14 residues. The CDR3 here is CASSWGERTGELFF. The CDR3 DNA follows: TGTGCCAGCAGTTGGGGAGAAAGGACCGGGGAGCTGTTTTTT.

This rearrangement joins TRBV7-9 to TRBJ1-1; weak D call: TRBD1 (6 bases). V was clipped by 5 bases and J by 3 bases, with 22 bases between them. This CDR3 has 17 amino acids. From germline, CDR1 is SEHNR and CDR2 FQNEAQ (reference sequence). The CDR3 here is CASSPPGGGVLYTEAFF. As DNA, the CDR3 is TGTGCCAGCAGCCCACCCGGGGGCGGAGTGTTATACACTGAAGCTTTCTTT.

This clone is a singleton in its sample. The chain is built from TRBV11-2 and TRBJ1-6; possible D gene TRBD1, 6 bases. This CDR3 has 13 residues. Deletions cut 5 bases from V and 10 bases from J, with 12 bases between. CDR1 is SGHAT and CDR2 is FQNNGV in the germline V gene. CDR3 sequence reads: CASSLGQLSPLHF. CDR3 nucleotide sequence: TGTGCCAGCAGCCTCGGACAGTTGTCACCCCTCCACTTT. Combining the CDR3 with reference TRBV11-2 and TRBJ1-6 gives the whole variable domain EAGVAQSPRYKIIEKRQSVAFWCNPISGHATLYWYQQILGQGPKLLIQFQNNGVVDDSQLPKDRFSAERLKGVDSTLKIQPAKLEDSAVYLCASSLGQLSPLHFGNGTRLTVT.